The next 17 T cell receptor beta chains were all read from a single sample in a study of T cell repertoires in cytomegalovirus infection. MiXCR, run by TCRdb on the reads, gives a single entry per CDR3 protein. Of some 500,000 distinct CDR3 sequences listed, 30% to 40% are singletons. These receptors have no known antigen. The sequences come from cultured PBMCs, collected from culture after CMV antigen stimulation. The origin of the receptors is a human donor in good health (CMV status not recorded). Some clones in this sample may be carry-over from other donors' samples.

This chain links TRBV7-6 with TRBJ1-2; no firm D call. The CDR3 sequence is 15 residues long. Germline-derived CDR1 and CDR2 are SGHVS and FNYEAQ. V was clipped by 5 bases and J by 3 bases, with 16 bases between them. CDR3 DNA: TGTGCCAGCAGCACCCAGTGGGGTGTCCACTATGGCTACACCTTC. This sequence encodes CASSTQWGVHYGYTF. Using reference TRBV7-6 and TRBJ1-2 for the parts outside the CDR3, the full variable domain is GAGVSQSPRYKVTKRGQDVALRCDPISGHVSLYWYRQALGQGPEFLTYFNYEAQQDKSGLPNDRFSAERPEGSISTLTIQRTEQRDSAMYRCASSTQWGVHYGYTFGSGTRLTVV.

CDR3 sequence (DNA): TGCAGTGCTCGAACAAAAAGCTCCTATAATTCACCCCTCCACTTT. Translating gives CSARTKSSYNSPLHF. The V call is TRBV20-1, the J call TRBJ1-6; no clear D gene. The V gene's germline CDR1 is DFQATT and CDR2 SNEGSKA (reference sequence). This CDR3 region has 15 residues. Trimming left V 5 bases short and J 0 bases short, with 11 bases between.

In this sample, this clonotype turned up many times. V usage is TRBV7-8 and J usage is TRBJ1-5; D is unclear. CDR1 and CDR2 (germline): SGHVS, FQNEAQ. Deletions cut 2 bases from V and 0 bases from J, with 11 bases between. This CDR3 region has 16 residues. The CDR3 spells CASSLSRGDSNQPQHF. The CDR3 nucleotides read TGTGCCAGCAGCTTATCTCGGGGAGATAGCAATCAGCCCCAGCATTTT.

This clonotype was picked up a small number of times. The chain is built from TRBV6-2 or TRBV6-3 and TRBJ2-1; D is perhaps TRBD2 (6 bases). V lost 4 bases and J lost 8, with 21 bases in between. Germline loops: CDR1 MNHEY, CDR2 SVGEGT. This CDR3 is 16 amino acids long. CDR3 nucleotides: TGTGCCAGCAGTTCCTCGCGGGGCATAAAGGGCGATGAGCAGTTCTTC. Its protein is CASSSSRGIKGDEQFF.

The table lists this clonotype with a few counts. The chain employs TRBV20-1 and TRBJ1-4; tentatively, D is TRBD1 (5 bases). From germline, CDR1 is DFQATT and CDR2 SNEGSKA (reference sequence). This CDR3 has 14 amino acids. V lost 5 bases and J lost 5, with 15 bases in between. CDR3 in amino acids: CSALSTGDNEKLFF. Here the CDR3 DNA reads TGCAGTGCTTTATCTACAGGAGACAATGAAAAACTGTTTTTT.

J is TRBJ2-7 and V is TRBV29-1; D remains ambiguous. CDR3 length: 13 amino acids. Germline V CDR1 and CDR2: SQVTM, ANQGSEA. Trimming left V 1 base short and J 3 bases short, with 10 bases between. This CDR3 is CSVEAGEYYEQYF. Written as DNA, the CDR3 is TGCAGCGTTGAAGCCGGCGAGTACTACGAGCAGTACTTC.

The rearrangement uses TRBV10-3 and TRBJ2-1; no reliable D call. Trimming cost V 11 bases and J 0 bases, with 20 bases left between them. Germline V CDR1 and CDR2: ENHRY, SYGVKD. The CDR3 totals 16 residues. The CDR3 here is CASKDPETGSYNEQFF. The CDR3, as DNA: TGTGCCTCAAAGGACCCGGAGACGGGCTCCTACAATGAGCAGTTCTTC.

This clonotype was counted between two and nine times. V and J are TRBV7-9 and TRBJ1-6, with D perhaps TRBD1 (6 bases). Trimming removed 6 bases at V and 8 bases at J, with 14 bases between. The CDR3 loop spans 14 amino acids. CDR1 SEHNR and CDR2 FQNEAQ come from the germline V gene (reference sequence). CDR3 sequence: CASRNSGVYSPLHF. The CDR3 region has the DNA TGTGCCAGCAGAAATTCAGGGGTTTATTCACCCCTCCACTTT.

This clonotype was seen only a few times. The chain combines TRBV12-3 or TRBV12-4 with TRBJ2-7; D unclear. Trimming removed 4 bases at V and 6 bases at J, with 10 bases between. There are 12 residues in the CDR3. The CDR3 bases are TGTGCCAGCAGTTCCTCCAAGGGCGAGCAGTACTTC. It encodes CASSSSKGEQYF.

This clonotype was seen at least ten times. The gene calls are TRBV7-2 and TRBJ2-1; 8 bases align to TRBD2. This CDR3 comprises 13 residues. Losses at the gene ends were 4 bases for V and 9 bases for J; bases not matched to a gene: 5. Germline-derived CDR1 and CDR2 are SGHTA and FQGNSA. This chain's CDR3 is CASSSGLEAEQFF. In DNA form, the CDR3 reads TGTGCCAGCAGCTCGGGACTAGAGGCTGAGCAGTTCTTC.

In its sample, this clonotype was seen a few times. The chain carries TRBV7-2 and TRBJ1-1, with 7 bases that match TRBD1. V gave up 3 bases and J gave up 2 bases; unmatched junction bases: 15. This CDR3 comprises 18 residues. Germline loops: CDR1 SGHTA, CDR2 FQGNSA. CDR3 sequence: CASSFRQGWNTLNTEAFF. The DNA of the CDR3 is TGTGCCAGCAGCTTTCGACAGGGCTGGAATACCCTTAACACTGAAGCTTTCTTT.

This clonotype was observed a handful of times. CDR3 loop: CASSLFGQDTQYF. The CDR3 DNA reads as TGTGCCAGCAGTCTGTTTGGTCAAGATACGCAGTATTTT. The chain links TRBV28 to TRBJ2-3, with no clear D. Germline assignment: CDR1 MDHEN and CDR2 SYDVKM. The CDR3 contains 13 residues. V was clipped by 5 bases and J by 5 bases, with 11 bases between them.

This clonotype has a count of ten or more. The gene calls are TRBV4-1 and TRBJ1-2; D remains ambiguous. V lost 1 base to trimming and J lost 4 bases, with 16 bases between them. Germline CDR1 is MGHRA and CDR2 is YSYEKL. The CDR3 has 16 amino acids. The CDR3 coding sequence is TGCGCCAGCAGCCAAGTCTTTCCCGGCCCACCCTATGGCTACACCTTC. Its translation: CASSQVFPGPPYGYTF.

This rearrangement joins TRBV10-3 to TRBJ2-5; D is unresolved. Per germline, CDR1 ENHRY and CDR2 SYGVKD. V was shortened by 5 bases and J by 5 bases, with 9 bases between the two germline ends. The CDR3 is 12 residues long. The CDR3 region has the DNA TGTGCCATCAGTCCGAATGGGGAGACCCAGTACTTC. Encoded protein: CAISPNGETQYF.

The chain links TRBV27 to TRBJ2-1; D not certain. The CDR3 consists of 13 residues. Germline CDR1 reads MNHEY; CDR2 reads SMNVEV (reference sequence). V shed 3 bases and J shed 9 bases, with 12 bases lying between them. This CDR3 reads CASSLSARGEQFF. DNA of the CDR3: TGTGCCAGCAGTTTGAGTGCGAGAGGTGAGCAGTTCTTC.

The table lists this clonotype with a few counts. The chain couples TRBV19 to TRBJ2-4, with a weak D call TRBD1 (5 bases). V was shortened by 3 bases and J by 0 bases, with 18 bases between the two germline ends. The germline V gene encodes CDR1 LNHDA and CDR2 SQIVND (reference sequence). This CDR3 is 18 amino acids long. The CDR3 here is CASSMLPGYDLAKNIQYF. Here the CDR3 DNA reads TGTGCCAGTAGTATGCTACCAGGGTATGATTTAGCCAAAAACATTCAGTACTTC. The whole variable domain, remainder taken from reference TRBV19 and TRBJ2-4, is DGGITQSPKYLFRKEGQNVTLSCEQNLNHDAMYWYRQDPGQGLRLIYYSQIVNDFQKGDIAEGYSVSREKKESFPLTVTSAQKNPTAFYLCASSMLPGYDLAKNIQYFGAGTRLSVL.

V usage is TRBV6-5 and J usage is TRBJ2-1; TRBD2 is a possible D gene (5 bases). Germline CDR1 MNHEY, CDR2 SVGAGI. The V and J ends lost 0 bases and 10 bases respectively, with 16 bases between them. The CDR3 consists of 15 residues. The CDR3 DNA is TGTGCCAGCAGTTACTCCTTCTGGGAGTTGAGGGAGCAGTTCTTC. It specifies CASSYSFWELREQFF.